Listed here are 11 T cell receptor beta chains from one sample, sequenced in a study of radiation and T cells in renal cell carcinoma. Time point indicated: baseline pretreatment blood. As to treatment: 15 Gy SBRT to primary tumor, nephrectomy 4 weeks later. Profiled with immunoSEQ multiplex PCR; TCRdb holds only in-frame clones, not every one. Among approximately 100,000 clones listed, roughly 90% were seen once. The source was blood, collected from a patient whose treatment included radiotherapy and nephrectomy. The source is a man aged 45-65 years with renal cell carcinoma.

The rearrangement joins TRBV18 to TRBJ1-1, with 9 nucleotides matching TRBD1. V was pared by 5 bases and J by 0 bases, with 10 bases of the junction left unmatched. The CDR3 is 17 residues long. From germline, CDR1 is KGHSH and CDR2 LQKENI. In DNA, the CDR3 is TGTGCCAGCTCAATTCGGACAGGGGCTGATGTGAACACTGAAGCTTTCTTT. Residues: CASSIRTGADVNTEAFF.

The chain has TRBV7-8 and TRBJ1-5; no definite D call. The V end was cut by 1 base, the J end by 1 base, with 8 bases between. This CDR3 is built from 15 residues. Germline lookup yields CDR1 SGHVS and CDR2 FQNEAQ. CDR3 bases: TGTGCCAGCAGCTTAGAGGTTAGGAGCAATCAGCCCCAGCATTTT. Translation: CASSLEVRSNQPQHF.

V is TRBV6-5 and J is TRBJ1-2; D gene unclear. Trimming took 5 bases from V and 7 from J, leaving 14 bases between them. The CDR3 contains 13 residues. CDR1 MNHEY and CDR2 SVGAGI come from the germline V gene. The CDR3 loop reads CASSRDSGLGYTF. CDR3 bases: TGTGCCAGCAGTAGAGATTCCGGACTTGGCTACACCTTC.

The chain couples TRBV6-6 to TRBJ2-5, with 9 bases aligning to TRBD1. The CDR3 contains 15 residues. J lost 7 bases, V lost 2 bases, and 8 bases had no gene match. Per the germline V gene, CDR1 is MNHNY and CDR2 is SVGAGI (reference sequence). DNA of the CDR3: TGTGCCAGCAGTTACGGGACAGGGAGGTATCGGACCCAGTACTTC. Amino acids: CASSYGTGRYRTQYF.

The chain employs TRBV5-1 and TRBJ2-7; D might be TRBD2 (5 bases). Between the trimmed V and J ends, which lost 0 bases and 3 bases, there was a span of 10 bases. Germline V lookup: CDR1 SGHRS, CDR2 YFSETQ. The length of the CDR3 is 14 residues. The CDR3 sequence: CASSLEGGFYEQYF. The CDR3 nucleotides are TGCGCCAGCAGCTTGGAGGGCGGGTTCTACGAGCAGTACTTC.

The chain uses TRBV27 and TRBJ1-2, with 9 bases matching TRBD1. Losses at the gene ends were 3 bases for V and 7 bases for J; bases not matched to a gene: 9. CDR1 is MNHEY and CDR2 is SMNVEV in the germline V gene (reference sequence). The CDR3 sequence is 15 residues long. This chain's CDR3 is CASSLDRGSKSGYTF. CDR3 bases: TGTGCCAGCAGTTTGGACAGGGGAAGTAAGTCTGGCTACACCTTC.

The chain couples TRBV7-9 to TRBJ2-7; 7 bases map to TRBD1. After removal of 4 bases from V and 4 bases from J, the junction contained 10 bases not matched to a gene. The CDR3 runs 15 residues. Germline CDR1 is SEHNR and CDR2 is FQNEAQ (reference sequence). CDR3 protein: CASSSTRQGLYEQYF. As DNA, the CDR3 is TGTGCCAGCAGCTCCACCCGACAGGGATTGTACGAGCAGTACTTC. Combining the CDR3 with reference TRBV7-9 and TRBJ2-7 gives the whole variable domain DTGVSQNPRHKITKRGQNVTFRCDPISEHNRLYWYRQTLGQGPEFLTYFQNEAQLEKSRLLSDRFSAERPKGSFSTLEIQRTEQGDSAMYLCASSSTRQGLYEQYFGPGTRLTVT.

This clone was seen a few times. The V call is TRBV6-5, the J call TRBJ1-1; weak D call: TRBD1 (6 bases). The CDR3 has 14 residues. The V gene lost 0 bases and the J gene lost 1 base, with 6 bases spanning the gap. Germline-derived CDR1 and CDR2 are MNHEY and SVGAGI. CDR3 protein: CASSYSTGNTEAFF. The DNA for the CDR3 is TGTGCCAGCAGTTACTCGACAGGGAACACTGAAGCTTTCTTT.

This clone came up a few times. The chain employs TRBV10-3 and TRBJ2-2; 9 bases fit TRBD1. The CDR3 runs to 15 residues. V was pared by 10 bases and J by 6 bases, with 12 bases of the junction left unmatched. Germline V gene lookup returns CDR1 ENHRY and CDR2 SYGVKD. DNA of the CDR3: TGTGCCACGCAAGCGGGACAGGGTGTGTCCGGGGAGCTGTTTTTT. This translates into CATQAGQGVSGELFF.

The DNA of the CDR3 is TGCGCCAGCAGTGAGTCTCACAGCAATCAGCCCCAGCATTTT. Protein product: CASSESHSNQPQHF. The gene calls are TRBV10-2 and TRBJ1-5; D is undetermined. Germline CDR1 is WSHSY and CDR2 is SAAADI. The V end was cut by 0 bases, the J end by 1 base, with 4 bases between. This CDR3 spans 14 amino acids.

The CDR3 sequence is CASSQDMSRDEQYF. CDR3 DNA: TGCGCCAGCAGCCAAGATATGTCCCGGGACGAGCAGTACTTC. The V and J genes are TRBV4-3 and TRBJ2-7, with no clear D. CDR3 length equals 14 residues. V lost 0 bases and J 5 bases, leaving 11 bases between the germline ends. Germline values: CDR1 LGHNA, CDR2 YSLEER.